This T cell receptor (beta chain) emerged from a study of cytotoxic CD8 clonotypes in ibrutinib-treated CLL. Study background: Investigators collected response samples after a median approximately twelve months of treatment, range 6 to 36.

Libraries were prepared by immunoSEQ multiplex PCR; TCRdb keeps only in-frame clonotypes and omits some of them. This table holds about 300,000 clones, approximately 76% found once. This clonotype originated in a human donor with chronic lymphocytic leukemia. The source material was PBMCs, sampled at disease progression, from a patient treated with ibrutinib.

CDR3 protein: CASQTYEQFF. CDR3 nucleotide sequence: TGTGCCAGCCAGACCTATGAGCAGTTCTTC. The chain is built from TRBV2 and TRBJ2-1, with D hard to call. V lost 8 bases and J 8 bases, leaving 7 bases between the germline ends. Germline CDR1 SNHLY, CDR2 FYNNEI. This CDR3 comprises 10 residues. The whole variable domain, filled in from reference TRBV2 and TRBJ2-1, reads EPEVTQTPSHQVTQMGQEVILRCVPISNHLYFYWYRQILGQKVEFLVSFYNNEISEKSEIFDDQFSVERPDGSNFTLKIRSTKLEDSAMYFCASQTYEQFFGPGTRLTVL.